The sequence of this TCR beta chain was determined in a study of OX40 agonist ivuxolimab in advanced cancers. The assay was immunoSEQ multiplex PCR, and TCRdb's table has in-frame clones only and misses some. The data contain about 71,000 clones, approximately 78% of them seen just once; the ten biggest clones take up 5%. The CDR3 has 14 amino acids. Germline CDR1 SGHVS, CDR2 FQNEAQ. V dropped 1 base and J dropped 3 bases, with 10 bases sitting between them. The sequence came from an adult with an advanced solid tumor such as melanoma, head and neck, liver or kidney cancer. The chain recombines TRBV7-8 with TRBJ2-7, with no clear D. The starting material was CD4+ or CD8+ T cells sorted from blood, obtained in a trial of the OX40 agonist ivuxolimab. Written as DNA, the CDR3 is TGTGCCAGCAGCTTAGGTGGCGCCGACTACGAGCAGTACTTC. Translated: CASSLGGADYEQYF. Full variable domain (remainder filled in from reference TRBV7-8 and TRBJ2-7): GAGVSQSPRYKVAKRGQDVALRCDPISGHVSLFWYQQALGQGPEFLTYFQNEAQLDKSGLPSDRFFAERPEGSVSTLKIQRTQQEDSAVYLCASSLGGADYEQYFGPGTRLTVT.